These 11 T cell receptor beta chains share one sample of origin, sequenced in a study of CD8 T cells in ankylosing spondylitis (dated by TCRdb to the late 2010s). The receptor library was made with 5' RACE. Sequencing was performed on an Illumina HiSeq 2500. TCRdb redid the processing of the public reads, applying fastp at Q25 and MiXCR, and retained in-frame beta chains. Here each entry gathers all rows of one CDR3 protein and keeps the most common genes and DNA. The sample profile shows approximately 140,000 distinct CDR3 sequences; under 45% of them were found once. Approximately 14% of the sample is in the top ten clones. The specimen was synovial fluid, either unsorted or a sorted T cell fraction (not recorded which). These receptors all come from a male donor with ankylosing spondylitis.

The chain carries TRBV12-3 or TRBV12-4 and TRBJ2-7, with 13 positions matching TRBD2. With 5 bases clipped from V and 2 bases from J, the junction kept 6 bases outside the gene matches. The CDR3 runs 16 residues. The CDR3 DNA sequence: TGTGCCAGCAGTCCCCGGACTAGCGGGGGCCCCTACGAGCAGTACTTC. Protein product: CASSPRTSGGPYEQYF.

This clonotype was seen a handful of times. This sequence may be a read error, since a much larger clone differs from it by one base. The chain employs TRBV28 and TRBJ2-1; D perhaps matches TRBD2 (6 bases). Germline V gene data show CDR1 as MDHEN and CDR2 as SYDVKM. This CDR3 region has 14 residues. The CDR3 reads CASSRDSLEEEQSF. The CDR3 region has the DNA TGTGCCAGCAGTCGGGACTCCCTCGAGGAGGAGCAGTCCTTC.

The J gene is TRBJ1-5, the V gene TRBV18; D unresolved. The germline gives CDR1 KGHSH, CDR2 LQKENI. V was shortened by 3 bases and J by 2 bases, with 17 bases between the two germline ends. The CDR3 runs to 17 residues. In DNA, the CDR3 is TGTGCCAGCTCACCCCATAGGGTCTATGCGCGCAATCAGCCCCAGCATTTT. Its protein product is CASSPHRVYARNQPQHF.

The gene calls are TRBV12-3 or TRBV12-4 and TRBJ1-2; D might be TRBD1 (5 bases). V gave up 6 bases and J gave up 8 bases, with 22 bases separating them. The CDR3 length is 15 residues. CDR3 sequence reads: CASRAKQESVEGYTF. The DNA of the CDR3 is TGTGCCAGCAGAGCCAAACAGGAGTCCGTAGAGGGCTACACCTTC.

The chain combines TRBV12-3 or TRBV12-4 with TRBJ1-1, with a possible D match to TRBD1 (5 bases). Trimming removed 6 bases from V and 5 bases from J, with 25 bases in between. This CDR3 spans 17 amino acids. For the CDR3, the DNA is TGTGCCAGCAGACCCTCGCCGGGACGGCCTTACGTGACTGAAGCTTTCTTT. Protein sequence: CASRPSPGRPYVTEAFF.

V gene TRBV11-3 combines with J gene TRBJ2-4, with a weak D call TRBD1 (6 bases). This CDR3 contains 23 residues. The germline V gene has CDR1 SGHNT and CDR2 YENEEA. The V gene lost 1 base and the J gene lost 0 bases, with 31 bases spanning the gap. The chain's CDR3 is CASSLVSARQQGLFPLAKNIQYF. The CDR3 DNA reads TGTGCCAGCAGCTTAGTGTCTGCGCGCCAACAGGGTCTGTTTCCGCTAGCCAAAAACATTCAGTACTTC.

The CDR3 DNA sequence: TGTGCCAGCAGCTTAACGTCGAGCTCCTACGAGCAGTACTTC. Protein product: CASSLTSSSYEQYF. This chain joins TRBV5-5 and TRBJ2-7, with D unclear. The CDR3 consists of 14 residues. V was shortened by 2 bases and J by 0 bases, with 9 bases between the two germline ends. Germline CDR1 is SGHKS and CDR2 is YYEKEE (reference sequence).

This clonotype was seen a handful of times. The V call is TRBV4-1, the J call TRBJ1-1; D ambiguous. V was shortened by 6 bases and J by 2 bases, with 7 bases between the two germline ends. The CDR3 has 12 amino acids. Germline-derived CDR1 and CDR2 are MGHRA and YSYEKL. The CDR3, as DNA: TGCGCCAGCAGGCACGTAAACACTGAAGCTTTCTTT. Residues: CASRHVNTEAFF.

The V and J genes are TRBV14 and TRBJ2-7; D may be TRBD1 or TRBD2 (5 bases each). The CDR3 is made up of 15 amino acids. CDR1 and CDR2 (germline): SGHDN, FVKESK. Trimming stripped 4 bases from V and 4 bases from J, with 17 bases between. CDR3 region: CASSRVRDGEYEQYF. The CDR3 region has the DNA TGTGCCAGCAGCCGGGTCAGGGACGGGGAGTACGAGCAGTACTTC.

The chain carries TRBV4-1 and TRBJ2-7, with D maybe TRBD2 (5 bases). The CDR3 sequence is 16 residues long. Germline V gene data show CDR1 as MGHRA and CDR2 as YSYEKL. The V and J ends lost 4 bases and 4 bases respectively, with 20 bases between them. CDR3 protein: CASSRESGSLGYEQYF. The CDR3 region has the DNA TGCGCCAGCAGCCGAGAGAGCGGAAGCCTAGGATACGAGCAGTACTTC.

This clonotype was observed at least ten times. The chain is built from TRBV3-1 and TRBJ2-1; no clear D gene. Trimming removed 4 bases from V and 0 bases from J, with 13 bases in between. Germline CDR1 LGHDT, CDR2 YNNKEL (reference sequence). The CDR3 has 16 residues. CDR3 region: CASSPPGLSSYNEQFF. CDR3 bases: TGTGCCAGCAGCCCCCCGGGCCTTAGCTCCTACAATGAGCAGTTCTTC.